The text below deals with one T cell receptor (beta chain). The data were obtained in a study of blood T cell repertoires in COVID-19. Study details: In each case, the material was cDNA or gDNA derived from T cells, B-cell-depleted T cells, or PBMCs.

CDR3 length equals 15 residues. CDR1 and CDR2 (germline): SNHLY, FYNNEI. V shed 3 bases and J 4 bases; nucleotides not matched to a gene: 6. Original processing methods: Researchers report that nucleated cell counts were estimated from reference gene primer amplification. Clones were sequenced by immunoSEQ multiplex PCR, and TCRdb holds only the in-frame ones, with some missing. That table supplies the V and J calls and clone size; D and trimming were determined from the DNA. The profile shows around 150,000 clones, roughly 73% of them singletons. The rearrangement joins TRBV2 to TRBJ2-3, with 8 bases that match TRBD2. Sequencing was carried out using peripheral blood. The origin of this receptor is a woman in her 50s with active or convalescent COVID-19. The DNA of the CDR3 is TGTGCCAGCAGTGACGGGGGGGCCGCGGCAGATACGCAGTATTTT. It translates to CASSDGGAAADTQYF.